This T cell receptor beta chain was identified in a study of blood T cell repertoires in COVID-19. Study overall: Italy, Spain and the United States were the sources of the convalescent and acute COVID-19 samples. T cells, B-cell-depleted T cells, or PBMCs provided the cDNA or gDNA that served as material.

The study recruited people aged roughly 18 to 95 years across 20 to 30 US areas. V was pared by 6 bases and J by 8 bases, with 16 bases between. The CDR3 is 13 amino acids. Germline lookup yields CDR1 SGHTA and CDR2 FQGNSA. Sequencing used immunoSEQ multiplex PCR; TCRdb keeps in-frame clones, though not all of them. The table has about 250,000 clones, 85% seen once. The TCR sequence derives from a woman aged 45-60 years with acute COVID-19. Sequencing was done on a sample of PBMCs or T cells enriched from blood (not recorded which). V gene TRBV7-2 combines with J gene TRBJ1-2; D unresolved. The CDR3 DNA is TGTGCCAGCAGTCGGACTGTAACCCTAGGCTACACCTTC. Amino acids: CASSRTVTLGYTF.